The rows below give T cell receptor beta chains drawn from one sample of a study of radiotherapy plus CTLA-4 blockade in lung cancer. Clones were sequenced by immunoSEQ multiplex PCR, and TCRdb holds only the in-frame ones, with some missing. The data hold around 82,000 clones, with around nine tenths observed a single time. The sample consisted of peripheral blood, taken from a patient treated with radiotherapy plus ipilimumab. The receptor set was obtained from a human donor with non-small cell lung cancer that progressed on radiotherapy plus ipilimumab. Both conserved end residues are part of each CDR3. D genes are given only for firm matches. Clone sizes are given selectively: once, few, many, or a class where the clone is expanded.

D gene	V gene	J gene	clone size	CDR3 DNA	CDR3 protein
-	TRBV2	TRBJ2-7	once	TGTGCCAGCAGGGGGGACCTTTTGAGCTCCTACGAGCAGTACTTC	CASRGDLLSSYEQYF
-	TRBV18	TRBJ1-6	-	TGTGCCAGCTCACGGCCGGGCAGCAATTCACCCCTCCACTTT	CASSRPGSNSPLHF
TRBD1	TRBV4-1	TRBJ1-5	-	TGCGCCAGCAGCCAAAGACAGGGGGCAGGCAATCAGCCCCAGCATTTT	CASSQRQGAGNQPQHF
-	TRBV19	TRBJ1-6	-	TGTGCCAGTAGTATAGGAAATAATTCACCCCTCCACTTT	CASSIGNNSPLHF
TRBD1	TRBV11-2	TRBJ2-3	-	TGTGCCAGCAGCTTAGCGGGGACAGGGGGCACAGATACGCAGTATTTT	CASSLAGTGGTDTQYF
-	TRBV4-2	TRBJ1-2	-	TGTGCCAGCAGCCAAGCGGCTCGGGGAGGTTATGGCTACACCTTC	CASSQAARGGYGYTF
TRBD1	TRBV6-1	TRBJ1-1	once	TGTGCCAGCAGGTGGGACAGGGGAAGCACTGAAGCTTTCTTT	CASRWDRGSTEAFF
-	TRBV28	TRBJ2-2	-	TGTGCCAGCAGTTTTGGCTTTGGGACGAACACCGGGGAGCTGTTTTTT	CASSFGFGTNTGELFF
-	TRBV7-6	TRBJ2-3	-	TGTGCCAGCAGCACCACCACAGATACGCAGTATTTT	CASSTTTDTQYF
TRBD1	TRBV2	TRBJ2-7	-	TGTGCCAGCACCCGGGGACAGGGCTCCTACGAGCAGTACTTC	CASTRGQGSYEQYF
-	TRBV15	TRBJ2-1	-	TGTGCCACCAGCAGAGATCCCGGGAAGAGCTCCTACAATGAGCAGTTCTTC	CATSRDPGKSSYNEQFF
TRBD1	TRBV9	TRBJ2-2	-	TGTGCCAGCAATTGGGGGACAGGGAACACCGGGGAGCTGTTTTTT	CASNWGTGNTGELFF
-	TRBV5-1	TRBJ2-2	-	TGCGCCAGCAGCCTCTCGGGACATTCTCGAGAGCTGTTTTTT	CASSLSGHSRELFF
-	TRBV2	TRBJ2-3	-	TGTGCCAGCACCTGGGGGGCCTTGGGCACAGATACGCAGTATTTT	CASTWGALGTDTQYF
-	TRBV2	TRBJ1-5	-	TGTGCCAGCAGTGATTCGGATAGCAATCAGCCCCAGCATTTT	CASSDSDSNQPQHF